The rows below give T cell receptor beta chains drawn from one sample of a study of cytomegalovirus exposure and HLA in healthy donors. Profiled with immunoSEQ multiplex PCR; TCRdb holds only in-frame clones, not every one. This sample's table reports approximately 110,000 clones. The sample was PBMCs. The origin of the receptors is a man aged 35-49 years in good health and CMV-seronegative. CDR3s leave out the opening cysteine and the closing phenylalanine or tryptophan.

TRBV27 12 ASSFLGQGNEQF
TRBV27 12 ATRAQGQGQPQH
TRBV6-6 12 ASRLAGDTGELF
TRBV25-1 13 ASSVQGATNEKLF
TRBV6-1 16 ASSERGGRLAHSYEQY
TRBV11-3 16 ASSLGGLAVSGANVLT
TRBV19 15 AGSIGPLAGGRNEQF
TRBV2 13 ASRREGQVGGKLF
TRBV11-2 13 ASSWTGGTNYEQY
TRBV4-2 14 ASSQDRTGAGYGYT
TRBV6-1 14 ASSEEGLRQLYEQY
TRBV4-1 11 ASSHTAGDEQY
TRBV19 11 ASSQISNQPQH
TRBV5-1 12 ASSLEAVSGELF
TRBV5-4 12 ASSAGQWNEKLF
TRBV5-4 13 ASSFRSGHNQPQH
TRBV6-1 13 ASSGRLAGNNEQF
TRBV5-1 13 ASSQTGGDIYEQY
TRBV11-2 11 ASRMGGTDTQY
TRBV11-3 14 ASSPQGSGRAHEQY
TRBV5-1 13 ASSLGASGYNEQF
TRBV4-2 16 ASSQELPTSGRSYEQY
TRBV2 12 ASNLGGATYEQY
TRBV6-5 13 ASSRSQGQNYEQY
TRBV5-1 13 ASSPQTGSAYEQY
TRBV11-2 14 ASSLGSGAGSYEQY
TRBV11-2 12 ASSFAGRGTEAF
TRBV15 13 ATSREGGRTDTQY
TRBV4-1 14 ASSPQEGRPQGTQY
TRBV21-1 14 ASSGQGARRTGELF
TRBV6-5 13 ASSPRGQGGSGYT
TRBV7-2 13 ASSLGLGSTDTQY
TRBV11-2 12 ASSLRGRDYEQY